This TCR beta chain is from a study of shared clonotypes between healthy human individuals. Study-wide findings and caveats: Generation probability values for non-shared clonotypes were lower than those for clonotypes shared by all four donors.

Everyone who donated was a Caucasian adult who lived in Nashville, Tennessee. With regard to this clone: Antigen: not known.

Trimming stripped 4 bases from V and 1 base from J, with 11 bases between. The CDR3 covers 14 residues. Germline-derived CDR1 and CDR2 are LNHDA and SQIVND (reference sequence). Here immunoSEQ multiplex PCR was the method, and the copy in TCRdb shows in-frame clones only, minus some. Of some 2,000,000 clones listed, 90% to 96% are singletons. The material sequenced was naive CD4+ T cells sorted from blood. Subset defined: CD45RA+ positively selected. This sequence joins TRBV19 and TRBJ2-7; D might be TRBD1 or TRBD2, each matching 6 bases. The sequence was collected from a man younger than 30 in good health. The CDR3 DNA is TGTGCCAGTAGTAGTACAGGGAGGTCCTACGAGCAGTACTTC. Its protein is CASSSTGRSYEQYF.